Presented here are 3 T cell receptor beta chains from one specimen sequenced in a study of blood T cell repertoires in COVID-19. Clones were sequenced by immunoSEQ multiplex PCR, and TCRdb holds only the in-frame ones, with some missing. The data show about 180,000 clones, roughly four fifths seen once. Specimen: peripheral blood. These TCRs come from an older woman with COVID-19, enrolled during active disease.

The rearrangement uses TRBV25-1 and TRBJ2-2; D might be TRBD1 (5 bases). V shed 5 bases and J shed 4 bases, with 11 bases lying between them. Per germline, CDR1 MGHDK and CDR2 SYGVNS. The CDR3 totals 14 residues. The DNA of the CDR3 is TGTGCCAGCAGTAGACAGCACCTCACCGGGGAGCTGTTTTTT. It translates to CASSRQHLTGELFF.

This rearrangement joins TRBV18 to TRBJ1-1; 8 bases map to TRBD1. This CDR3 contains 16 residues. Germline loops: CDR1 KGHSH, CDR2 LQKENI. The V segment lost 4 bases and the J segment 0 bases; nucleotides outside the gene matches: 7. CDR3 DNA sequence: TGTGCCAGCTCACTCACCGGGACAGGCTTGAACACTGAAGCTTTCTTT. Translation: CASSLTGTGLNTEAFF.

The chain has TRBV3-1 (or the pseudogene TRBV3-2) and TRBJ1-1; D possibly corresponds to TRBD1 (5 bases). The ends were cut back, 0 bases at V and 4 bases at J, with 12 bases in the middle. CDR1 and CDR2 from the germline V gene are LGHDT and YNNKEL (reference sequence). The CDR3 loop spans 15 amino acids. DNA of the CDR3: TGTGCCAGCAGCCAAGATGTGCAGGGCGGCACTGAAGCTTTCTTT. It is translated as CASSQDVQGGTEAFF.